This TCR beta chain was identified in a study of cytomegalovirus exposure and HLA in healthy donors. Across the study: In a later analysis, the approximately 110 validation repertoires were reported to have used the same platform as the roughly 700 first-cohort repertoires.

Generated by immunoSEQ multiplex PCR, the TCRdb table keeps only in-frame clones and is missing some. The table includes some 140,000 clones, 75% to 90% detected once. This clone was picked up a small number of times. Its matching antigen is unknown. Study conclusions and caveats: The study designated over 150 TCR beta chains cytomegalovirus-associated. Diagnosis of cytomegalovirus status made by the classifier reportedly showed high specificity and sensitivity.

The source is a man aged 18 to 35 in good health and CMV-seropositive. Sequencing was carried out using PBMCs.

The CDR3 nucleotides read TGTGCCAGCAGCTCCTGGACTAGCGGTAATGAGCAGTTCTTC. Translation gives CASSSWTSGNEQFF. The chain has TRBV5-4 and TRBJ2-1; 10 nucleotides align to TRBD2. The CDR3 is 14 residues long. With 3 bases clipped from V and 7 bases from J, the junction kept 4 bases outside the gene matches. CDR1 is SGHNT, CDR2 YYREEE, per germline (reference sequence).